A selection of T cell receptor beta chains follows, all from one sample in a study of T cells in Graves' hyperthyroidism and ophthalmopathy. A single record per CDR3 protein comes from TCRdb applying MiXCR to the multiplex PCR reads. The table includes approximately 370,000 distinct CDR3 sequences, about 18% detected once. The source material was blood. The source of these receptors is a woman in her thirties with Graves' hyperthyroidism that later progressed to Graves' ophthalmopathy. Both conserved end residues are part of each CDR3. The D gene is left open where the match is weak. Some rows mark clone size as missing; the rest say once, few, many or name a class of expanded clone.

size,J,D,V,DNA,CDR3
many,TRBJ2-1,TRBD2,TRBV12-3/TRBV12-4,TGTGCCAGCAGTCTTAGCGGGGGGGCTTACAATGAGCAGTTCTTC,CASSLSGGAYNEQFF
many,TRBJ2-5,.,TRBV29-1,TGCAGCGTTAGTTACAGCCAAGAGACCCAGTACTTC,CSVSYSQETQYF
many,TRBJ1-4,.,TRBV19,TGTGCCACCTCAGGTTTTCCAAGGGCAACTAATGAAAAACTGTTTTTT,CATSGFPRATNEKLFF
.,TRBJ2-7,.,TRBV27,TGTGCCAGCAGTTACGGTAGCGAGGGCTACGAGCAGTACTTC,CASSYGSEGYEQYF
many,TRBJ2-7,.,TRBV5-1,TGCGCCAGCGGCGAATTGGACCGTCCCTACGAGCAGTACTTC,CASGELDRPYEQYF
many,TRBJ1-1,.,TRBV30,TGTGCCTGGAGTAGGTCCGGAAGGCGCGCTGAAGCTTTCTTT,CAWSRSGRRAEAFF
many,TRBJ2-2,.,TRBV11-2,TGTGCCAGCAGCTTAGCGGACACCGGGGAGCTGTTTTTT,CASSLADTGELFF
once,TRBJ2-1,TRBD1,TRBV29-1,TGCAGCGTGGGACAGGACGGTAATGAGCAGTTCTTC,CSVGQDGNEQFF
many,TRBJ1-6,.,TRBV12-3/TRBV12-4,TGTGCCAGCAGCACAAGTCCGGTTAATTCACCCCTCCACTTT,CASSTSPVNSPLHF
many,TRBJ1-2,TRBD1,TRBV6-1,TGTGCCAGCAGTGAACTTGGGACAGACTATGGCTACACCTTC,CASSELGTDYGYTF
many,TRBJ2-1,TRBD2,TRBV12-3/TRBV12-4,TGTGCCAGCAGCCATAGCGGGCCCTACAATGAGCAGTTCTTC,CASSHSGPYNEQFF
many,TRBJ1-2,TRBD1,TRBV7-9,TGTGCCAGCAGCTTCGGGACAGGGGGTCTCTATGGCTACACCTTC,CASSFGTGGLYGYTF
many,TRBJ1-1,.,TRBV3-1,TGTGCCAGTAGAGCCTCGACAGACAACACTGAAGCTTTCTTT,CASRASTDNTEAFF
many,TRBJ1-2,.,TRBV2,TGTGCCAGCAATGGCAGGGGATCGGGCTATGGCTACACCTTC,CASNGRGSGYGYTF
many,TRBJ2-1,.,TRBV11-2,TGTGCCAGCAGCTGGTACGGCTCCTACAATGAGCAGTTCTTC,CASSWYGSYNEQFF
.,TRBJ2-5,.,TRBV7-9,TGTGCCAGCAGCCATGCCCTAGACCAAGAGACCCAGTACTTC,CASSHALDQETQYF
many,TRBJ1-1,.,TRBV28,TGTGCCAGCAGTTTAGCGACAGCACTCACTGAAGCTTTCTTT,CASSLATALTEAFF
few,TRBJ2-5,TRBD2,TRBV7-2,TGTGCCAGCAGCCAGAGCGGGAGCGATGGGCAGACCCAGTACTTC,CASSQSGSDGQTQYF
.,TRBJ2-7,.,TRBV5-6,TGTGCCAGCAGCTTGGAAGCGTTCTACGAGCAGTACTTC,CASSLEAFYEQYF
.,TRBJ2-5,TRBD2,TRBV18,TGTGCCAGCTCAAGGACTAGCGAACTAGAGACCCAGTACTTC,CASSRTSELETQYF
many,TRBJ1-6,.,TRBV28,TGTGCCAGCAGAGAATCGACAGGTCGGCTCCTCCACTTT,CASRESTGRLLHF
few,TRBJ2-1,TRBD1,TRBV27,TGTGCCAGCGGCTATGGGACCGGGACAGGGGTTCTCTTC,CASGYGTGTGVLF
few,TRBJ2-7,.,TRBV12-3/TRBV12-4,TGTGCCAGCAGTTTATGCAAACAGTCACCGCAGTACTTC,CASSLCKQSPQYF
many,TRBJ2-3,TRBD2,TRBV28,TGTGCCAGCAGTTTCCTAGCGGGAGGGGGTCGGGCAGATACGCAGTATTTT,CASSFLAGGGRADTQYF
many,TRBJ2-5,TRBD1,TRBV29-1,TGCAGTTACGTGGGACAGGACCAAGAGACCCAGTACTTC,CSYVGQDQETQYF
many,TRBJ2-5,.,TRBV6-1,TGTGCCAGCAGTGAATGGGCCAAAGAGACCCAGTACTTC,CASSEWAKETQYF
.,TRBJ1-1,.,TRBV12-3/TRBV12-4,TGTGCCAGCAGGAGGGGAATGAACACTGAAGCTTTCTTT,CASRRGMNTEAFF
many,TRBJ1-2,.,TRBV7-9,TGTGCCAGCAGCTTTGAAACCGGGACCTATGGCTACACCTTC,CASSFETGTYGYTF
few,TRBJ2-5,.,TRBV6-6,TGTGCCAGCAGTTACGGCGGAGTGGAATACTTC,CASSYGGVEYF